The clone carrying this T cell receptor (beta chain) has more than one count but fewer than ten. Its cognate antigen is unknown. From germline, CDR1 is GTSNPN and CDR2 SVGIG (reference sequence). V gave up 2 bases and J gave up 1 base, with 14 bases separating them. The CDR3 runs 15 residues. Profiling relied on immunoSEQ multiplex PCR, and the TCRdb table lists in-frame clones only, not all of them. The data contain over 100,000 clones, 88% of them singletons. The data were obtained in a study of T cell responses to AZD1222 COVID-19 vaccine. Study findings and constraints: Close to half of all spike-specific TCRs reportedly target regions of the variants that are unmutated. Clonal diversity was possibly underestimated, and white British individuals and females predominated among donors. The study identified only six AZD1222 recipients as seropositive at baseline.

The TCR originated in an adult in good health. Sample: peripheral blood, taken on day 0 of MenACWY control vaccination. The chain recombines TRBV30 with TRBJ1-1; TRBD1 might be the D (6 bases). The CDR3 DNA follows: TGTGCCTGGAGTAAGAGCCTACAGGGGAACACTGAAGCTTTCTTT. It specifies CAWSKSLQGNTEAFF.